These 18 T cell receptor beta chains were sequenced from one sample in a study of blood T cell repertoires in COVID-19. Method: immunoSEQ multiplex PCR; TCRdb's copy keeps in-frame clones and lacks some. The data contain over 120,000 clones, 70% to 80% of them seen just once; the ten biggest clones take up 4.5%. The specimen was peripheral blood. The receptors originated from an elderly woman with active or convalescent COVID-19.

The chain uses TRBV6-1 and TRBJ2-7, with TRBD2 matching 8 bases. Germline CDR1 reads MNHNS; CDR2 reads SASEGT. This CDR3 comprises 16 residues. J was trimmed by 6 bases and V by 6 bases; bases with no gene match: 16. The CDR3 region is CASREFWREDALEQYF. CDR3 nucleotides: TGTGCCAGCAGGGAATTTTGGCGGGAGGATGCTCTCGAGCAGTACTTC.

The chain recombines TRBV7-8 with TRBJ2-1, with a possible D match to TRBD1 (5 bases). V lost 5 bases, J lost 5 bases, and 22 bases lay in between. The CDR3 consists of 17 residues. Germline CDR1 is SGHVS and CDR2 is FQNEAQ. CDR3 bases: TGTGCCAGCAGCCTGAGGTCAGGGCTAATTTCGGACAATGAGCAGTTCTTC. Its translation: CASSLRSGLISDNEQFF.

The rearrangement joins TRBV6-5 to TRBJ1-1, with 7 bases that match TRBD1. CDR1 is MNHEY and CDR2 is SVGAGI in the germline V gene. Germline trimming cut 0 bases from V and 11 bases from J; bases unmatched to any gene: 6. The CDR3 length is 13 residues. The CDR3 bases are TGTGCCAGCAGTTACTCATTCAGGGGGTGGGCTTTCTTT. Protein sequence: CASSYSFRGWAFF.

This chain joins TRBV6-1 and TRBJ1-2; TRBD1 agrees at 9 bases. V gave up 3 bases and J gave up 8 bases; unmatched junction bases: 4. This CDR3 is built from 13 residues. The V gene's germline CDR1 is MNHNS and CDR2 SASEGT. CDR3 DNA: TGTGCCAGCAGTGACAACAGGGGGCTAGGCTACACCTTC. Amino acid sequence: CASSDNRGLGYTF.

In this sample, this clone turned up a few times. V and J are TRBV7-8 and TRBJ1-5; weak D call: TRBD1 (6 bases). Germline V lookup: CDR1 SGHVS, CDR2 FQNEAQ. Between the trimmed V and J ends, which lost 1 base and 2 bases, there was a span of 12 bases. The CDR3 has 16 amino acids. In DNA, the CDR3 is TGTGCCAGCAGCTTAGTTGGGGGGGCGGGCAATCAGCCCCAGCATTTT. This gives the protein CASSLVGGAGNQPQHF.

This clone came up a few times. The chain uses TRBV6-1 and TRBJ1-1; 7 bases map to TRBD1. In germline, CDR1 is MNHNS, CDR2 SASEGT. This CDR3 spans 15 amino acids. J gave up 4 bases and V 0 bases, and 5 bases lay outside the gene matches. For the CDR3, the DNA is TGTGCCAGCAGTGAAGCGGCCGCAGGGGGCACTGAAGCTTTCTTT. This encodes CASSEAAAGGTEAFF.

This clone is a singleton in its sample. The chain combines TRBV10-1 with TRBJ1-5; 7 bases fit TRBD1. Unmatched junction bases numbered 3, after V lost 4 bases and J lost 0 bases. CDR1 WNHNN and CDR2 SYGVQD come from the germline V gene (reference sequence). This CDR3 region has 15 residues. CDR3 in amino acids: CASSGRTGSNQPQHF. As DNA, the CDR3 is TGCGCCAGCAGTGGGCGGACAGGTAGCAATCAGCCCCAGCATTTT.

This clone was observed a handful of times. The chain has TRBV2 and TRBJ1-2; 12 positions match TRBD1. This CDR3 contains 18 residues. Germline V lookup: CDR1 SNHLY, CDR2 FYNNEI. The trim removed 0 bases at V and 4 bases at J, leaving 9 bases unmatched. The CDR3 region is CASSEAGGTGGPSYGYTF. CDR3 coding DNA: TGTGCCAGCAGTGAAGCAGGTGGGACAGGGGGCCCCTCCTATGGCTACACCTTC.

The J gene is TRBJ1-1, the V gene TRBV3-1 (or the pseudogene TRBV3-2); 12 bases align to TRBD1. Germline values: CDR1 LGHDT, CDR2 YNNKEL (reference sequence). V shed 4 bases, J shed 12 bases, and the junction held 6 bases outside the gene matches. The CDR3 is 13 residues long. This CDR3 is CASSLRDRGPPFF. CDR3 nucleotide sequence: TGTGCCAGCAGCCTGCGGGACAGGGGGCCTCCTTTCTTT.

The chain couples TRBV10-3 to TRBJ1-2; D gene uncertain. Germline assignment: CDR1 ENHRY and CDR2 SYGVKD. The germline V and J ends were trimmed by 7 bases and 8 bases, with 14 bases remaining between them. The CDR3 loop spans 12 amino acids. The CDR3 here is CAINPGGLGYTF. The DNA for the CDR3 is TGTGCCATCAATCCAGGCGGGTTGGGCTACACCTTC.

The chain uses TRBV2 and TRBJ1-6, with 7 bases matching TRBD1. The ends lost 5 bases at V and 0 bases at J; junction bases unmatched: 13. CDR3 size: 19 residues. Germline-derived CDR1 and CDR2 are SNHLY and FYNNEI. The CDR3 nucleotides read TGTGCCAGCAGTAAAAATTTCCCGGGACAGAGCTCCTATAATTCACCCCTCCACTTT. Protein product: CASSKNFPGQSSYNSPLHF.

The chain couples TRBV6-2 or TRBV6-3 to TRBJ2-7, with TRBD2 matching over 10 bases. The CDR3 is 15 amino acids. V trimming: 6 bases; J trimming: 2 bases; junction bases outside the gene matches: 7. Germline lookup yields CDR1 MNHEY and CDR2 SVGEGT. In nucleotides, the CDR3 is TGTGCCAGCAGCTTCCTTGGGACTAGCGCCTACGAGCAGTACTTC. It codes for CASSFLGTSAYEQYF.

The chain couples TRBV5-1 to TRBJ2-5; 8 bases are a match to TRBD2. CDR1 is SGHRS and CDR2 is YFSETQ in the germline V gene. Losses at the gene ends were 4 bases for V and 1 base for J; bases not matched to a gene: 15. The CDR3 is 18 residues long. The CDR3 protein is CASSRFTGTRGSQETQYF. The CDR3 DNA reads TGCGCCAGCAGCCGGTTTACCGGGACTAGAGGGAGCCAAGAGACCCAGTACTTC.

The rearrangement links TRBV7-2 to TRBJ1-2; D remains ambiguous. CDR3 length: 12 amino acids. V was trimmed by 5 bases and J by 8 bases, leaving 12 bases between them. The germline CDR1 and CDR2 sequences are SGHTA and FQGNSA. For the CDR3, the DNA is TGTGCCAGCAGCGCGGCCAGATCAGGCTACACCTTC. Translated, it gives CASSAARSGYTF.

The rearrangement uses TRBV11-2 and TRBJ2-5; TRBD1 agrees at 10 bases. This CDR3 has 15 amino acids. Trimming at V came to 5 bases and at J to 4 bases, leaving 7 bases not matched to a gene. Germline V lookup: CDR1 SGHAT, CDR2 FQNNGV. The CDR3 nucleotides read TGTGCCAGCAGCCCCACGGACAGGGGGGGAGAGACCCAGTACTTC. Amino acids: CASSPTDRGGETQYF.

The V and J genes are TRBV4-3 and TRBJ1-4; D perhaps matches TRBD1 (6 bases). V lost 3 bases, J lost 7 bases, and 12 bases lay in between. The germline V gene has CDR1 LGHNA and CDR2 YSLEER. The CDR3 sequence is 14 residues long. CDR3 amino acids: CASSQGAVGEKLFF. The DNA for the CDR3 is TGCGCCAGCAGCCAGGGGGCAGTGGGTGAAAAACTGTTTTTT.

CDR3 region: CASSQLDRGGTEAFF. As DNA, the CDR3 is TGCGCCAGCAGCCAACTGGACAGGGGGGGTACTGAAGCTTTCTTT. This chain joins TRBV4-1 and TRBJ1-1; 10 bases map to TRBD1. This CDR3 is 15 amino acids long. Per the germline V gene, CDR1 is MGHRA and CDR2 is YSYEKL. The junction had 5 bases not matched to a gene; V was cut back by 2 bases and J by 5 bases.

As regards this clone: This sample also contains other DNA sequences that code for the same CDR3. The CDR3 sequence is CASSLGGDQPQHF. CDR3 nucleotides: TGCGCCAGCAGCTTGGGCGGGGATCAGCCCCAGCATTTT. The chain couples TRBV5-1 to TRBJ1-5, with D hard to call. Between the trimmed V and J ends, which lost 0 bases and 5 bases, there was a span of 6 bases. This CDR3 is built from 13 residues. Germline V gene sequence: CDR1 SGHRS, CDR2 YFSETQ.